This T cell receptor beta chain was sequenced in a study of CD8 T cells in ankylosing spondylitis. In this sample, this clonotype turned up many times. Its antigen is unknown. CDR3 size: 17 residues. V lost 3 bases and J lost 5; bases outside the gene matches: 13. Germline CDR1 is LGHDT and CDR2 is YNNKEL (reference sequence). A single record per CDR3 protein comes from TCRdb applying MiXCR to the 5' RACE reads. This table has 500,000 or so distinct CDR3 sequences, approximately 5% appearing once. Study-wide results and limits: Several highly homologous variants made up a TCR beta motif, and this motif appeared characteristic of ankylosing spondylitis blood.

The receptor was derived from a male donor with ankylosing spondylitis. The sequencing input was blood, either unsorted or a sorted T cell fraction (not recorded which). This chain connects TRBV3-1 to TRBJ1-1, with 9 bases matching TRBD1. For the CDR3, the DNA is TGTGCCAGCAGCCATCACCGGGGGACAGGGTTGGGAACTGAAGCTTTCTTT. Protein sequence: CASSHHRGTGLGTEAFF.